This T cell receptor beta chain emerged from a study of identical twins. Points from the study as a whole: Within beta out-of-frame sequences, the excess sharing observed between twins was weaker. The authors drew conclusions from cross-sectional statistical analysis rather than following the same donors.

Unique molecular identifiers were present on cDNA, and template switching added a universal primer site. From the 5' RACE reads, TCRdb called clonotypes with MiXCR, one entry per CDR3 protein. The sample has 1.5 million to 2 million distinct CDR3 sequences, about 31% seen once. In germline, CDR1 is LGHNA, CDR2 YNFKEQ. With V trimmed by 3 bases and J by 5 bases, 9 bases remained unmatched. This CDR3 has 17 amino acids. In this sample, this clonotype turned up a few times. Its antigen is undetermined. Sequences were obtained from cord blood. The clonotype originates from a newborn girl in good health. The chain links TRBV4-2 to TRBJ2-1; 11 bases align to TRBD2. The CDR3 nucleotides are TGTGCCAGCAGCCATTCGGCGGTTAGCGGGGGGGACAATGAGCAGTTCTTC. Translation: CASSHSAVSGGDNEQFF.